This T cell receptor (beta chain) was profiled in a study of shared clonotypes between healthy human individuals. V was pared by 4 bases and J by 5 bases, with 6 bases between. Germline-derived CDR1 and CDR2 are MGHDK and SYGVNS. There are 12 residues in the CDR3. CD8 cells regarded as naive lacked CD45RO, were positively chosen for CCR7, and omitted terminally differentiated effector memory CD45RA+ cells. Donors included only healthy HIV-negative adults lacking recent acute infections or vaccinations. Libraries were prepared by immunoSEQ multiplex PCR; TCRdb keeps only in-frame clonotypes and omits some of them. The table includes some 2.1 million clones, about 95% detected once.

The chain links TRBV25-1 to TRBJ2-1; no clear D gene. The sequenced material came from naive CD8+ T cells sorted from blood. This receptor was taken from a young man in good health. This chain's CDR3 is CASSVYNNEQFF. CDR3 nucleotides: TGTGCCAGCAGTGTTTACAACAATGAGCAGTTCTTC.